The 30 T cell receptor beta chains presented below share a single source sample, sequenced in a study of blood T cell repertoires in COVID-19. Sequenced by immunoSEQ multiplex PCR; TCRdb stores in-frame clones only, minus some. The sample includes some 150,000 clones, 88% of them seen just once. The sequencing input was peripheral blood. The receptors were sampled from a human donor in a cohort sampled during active COVID-19.

The rearrangement joins TRBV7-2 to TRBJ2-2; a weak D match, TRBD1 (5 bases). The V gene's germline CDR1 is SGHTA and CDR2 FQGNSA. The CDR3 extends over 14 amino acids. V was clipped by 5 bases and J by 1 base, with 8 bases between them. CDR3 sequence: CASSPQGNTGELFF. The CDR3 bases are TGTGCCAGCAGCCCCCAGGGGAACACCGGGGAGCTGTTTTTT.

This chain links TRBV10-3 with TRBJ2-3; TRBD1 aligns across 11 bases. Germline trimming cut 6 bases from V and 1 base from J; bases unmatched to any gene: 3. The CDR3 length is 15 residues. Germline V gives CDR1 ENHRY, CDR2 SYGVKD. In nucleotides, the CDR3 is TGTGCCATCAGCGGACAGGGGGCCGGCACAGATACGCAGTATTTT. It yields the protein CAISGQGAGTDTQYF.

This clone was seen just once. The chain recombines TRBV10-2 with TRBJ1-6; maybe TRBD1 (6 bases). V lost 3 bases and J lost 1, with 13 bases in between. Per the germline V gene, CDR1 is WSHSY and CDR2 is SAAADI. The CDR3 extends over 17 amino acids. CDR3 coding DNA: TGCGCCAGCAGTGACCCCCCAGGGGCTTCCTATAATTCACCCCTCCACTTT. Amino acids: CASSDPPGASYNSPLHF.

Comments on this clone: A read error may produce the germline difference seen at one junction end. The V call is TRBV7-7, the J call TRBJ2-5; 8 bases are shared with TRBD2. The CDR3 totals 15 residues. Germline V gene sequence: CDR1 SSHAT, CDR2 FNYEAQ (reference sequence). CDR3 amino acids: CASSLVAGLQETQYF. In DNA, the CDR3 is TGTGCTAGCAGCTTAGTAGCGGGGCTACAAGAGACCCAGTACTTC.

The chain links TRBV20-1 to TRBJ1-1; unclear D gene. The germline V gene has CDR1 DFQATT and CDR2 SNEGSKA (reference sequence). This CDR3 contains 11 residues. The germline V and J ends were trimmed by 6 bases and 5 bases, with 10 bases remaining between them. CDR3 in DNA: TGCAGTGCCCCCCTGAGGACTGAAGCTTTCTTT. It yields the protein CSAPLRTEAFF.

In its sample, this clone was seen a few times. V gene TRBV9 combines with J gene TRBJ2-7, with D uncertain. CDR1 is SGDLS, CDR2 YYNGEE, per germline. The CDR3 has 15 residues. Trimming stripped 0 bases from V and 3 bases from J, with 13 bases between. Written as DNA, the CDR3 is TGTGCCAGCAGCGTAGAACGAGGTGTTGGCTACGAGCAGTACTTC. Translating it yields CASSVERGVGYEQYF.

The chain carries TRBV25-1 and TRBJ1-2; the match to TRBD1 covers 9 bases. Trimming at V came to 4 bases and at J to 3 bases, leaving 3 bases not matched to a gene. The germline V gene has CDR1 MGHDK and CDR2 SYGVNS. This CDR3 spans 14 amino acids. CDR3 sequence reads: CASSAWDRDYGYTF. The CDR3 nucleotides read TGTGCCAGCAGTGCTTGGGACAGGGACTATGGCTACACCTTC.

The chain uses TRBV10-2 and TRBJ2-2; TRBD2 agrees at 7 bases. This CDR3 has 17 amino acids. Germline trimming cut 3 bases from V and 5 bases from J; bases unmatched to any gene: 12. The germline CDR1 and CDR2 sequences are WSHSY and SAAADI. CDR3 in DNA: TGCGCCAGCAGTGAACGTTGGGAGGGGTTGAAGACCGGGGAGCTGTTTTTT. Protein: CASSERWEGLKTGELFF.

The chain employs TRBV7-3 and TRBJ2-1; 15 positions match TRBD2. V shed 5 bases, J shed 8 bases, and the junction held 10 bases outside the gene matches. This CDR3 is built from 17 residues. Germline CDR1 SGHTA, CDR2 FQGTGA. The CDR3 spells CASSPTGLAGGPDEQFF. In nucleotides, the CDR3 is TGTGCCAGCAGCCCGACCGGACTAGCGGGGGGGCCGGATGAGCAGTTCTTC.

The gene calls are TRBV19 and TRBJ1-1; possible D gene TRBD1, 5 bases. In germline, CDR1 is LNHDA, CDR2 SQIVND (reference sequence). The CDR3 sequence is 15 residues long. The ends were cut back, 1 base at V and 1 base at J, with 10 bases in the middle. The CDR3 DNA sequence: TGTGCCAGTAGTATAGCGGGGGGAACGAACACTGAAGCTTTCTTT. Amino acid sequence: CASSIAGGTNTEAFF.

The chain couples TRBV6-5 to TRBJ2-5; D may be TRBD2 (5 bases). The CDR3 length is 13 residues. Trimming cost V 6 bases and J 1 base, with 9 bases left between them. The germline V gene has CDR1 MNHEY and CDR2 SVGAGI. The chain's CDR3 is CASRRTAQETQYF. The DNA of the CDR3 is TGTGCCAGCAGGCGGACTGCCCAAGAGACCCAGTACTTC.

This chain joins TRBV7-9 and TRBJ2-1; D perhaps matches TRBD2 (7 bases). Trimming removed 7 bases at V and 2 bases at J, with 18 bases between. The germline V gene has CDR1 SEHNR and CDR2 FQNEAQ (reference sequence). The CDR3 consists of 16 residues. The CDR3 is CASTNTAGATYNEQFF. The DNA for the CDR3 is TGTGCCAGCACCAACACCGCGGGGGCTACCTACAATGAGCAGTTCTTC.

The J gene is TRBJ2-2, the V gene TRBV7-3; 8 positions agree with TRBD2. CDR1 is SGHTA and CDR2 is FQGTGA in the germline V gene. This CDR3 has 15 amino acids. Trimming at V came to 1 base and at J to 7 bases, leaving 5 bases not matched to a gene. In nucleotides, the CDR3 is TGTGCCAGCAGCTTAAGCCCCGGGGGGGGCGGGGAGCTGTTTTTT. The encoded protein is CASSLSPGGGGELFF.

The CDR3 DNA is TGTGCCAGCAGCTTCCGACAGGGGAATGAAAAACTGTTTTTT. Amino acid sequence: CASSFRQGNEKLFF. The rearrangement uses TRBV7-2 and TRBJ1-4; 8 nucleotides line up with TRBD1. The CDR3 has 14 residues. Per the germline V gene, CDR1 is SGHTA and CDR2 is FQGNSA. V shed 3 bases, J shed 5 bases, and the junction held 2 bases outside the gene matches.

The genes are TRBV6-5 and TRBJ2-7; 7 positions match TRBD2. The ends lost 2 bases at V and 3 bases at J; junction bases unmatched: 4. Looked up from germline, CDR1 is MNHEY and CDR2 is SVGAGI. This CDR3 spans 14 amino acids. This chain's CDR3 is CASSYRTRDYEQYF. Written as DNA, the CDR3 is TGTGCCAGCAGTTACAGGACTAGAGACTACGAGCAGTACTTC.

The chain employs TRBV6-6 and TRBJ1-6, with 8 bases matching TRBD1. CDR3 length equals 20 residues. Germline-derived CDR1 and CDR2 are MNHNY and SVGAGI (reference sequence). The trim removed 5 bases at V and 0 bases at J, leaving 15 bases unmatched. The CDR3 loop is CASSPSWGQAQGSYNSPLHF. CDR3 sequence (DNA): TGTGCCAGCAGTCCCAGCTGGGGACAGGCCCAGGGCTCCTATAATTCACCCCTCCACTTT.

The chain uses TRBV14 and TRBJ1-1; possible D gene TRBD1, 6 bases. The CDR3 covers 17 residues. CDR1 and CDR2 from the germline V gene are SGHDN and FVKESK. Trimming cost V 1 base and J 4 bases, with 19 bases left between them. CDR3 DNA sequence: TGTGCCAGCAGCCAAGGGATTCGGGGGGCGGGGAGCACTGAAGCTTTCTTT. Translated, it gives CASSQGIRGAGSTEAFF.

The chain links TRBV6-2 or TRBV6-3 to TRBJ2-1, with TRBD2 matching over 11 bases. Germline V CDR1 and CDR2: MNHEY, SVGEGT. V lost 2 bases, J lost 11 bases, and 8 bases stayed unmatched. There are 15 residues in the CDR3. DNA of the CDR3: TGTGCCAGCAGTTACGAGGGTCTAGCGGGAGGAAAGCAGTTCTTC. Its translation: CASSYEGLAGGKQFF.

The gene calls are TRBV5-8 and TRBJ1-5; D is perhaps TRBD1 (5 bases). V dropped 4 bases and J dropped 6 bases, with 14 bases sitting between them. CDR3 length: 14 amino acids. CDR1 is SGHTS and CDR2 is YDEGEE in the germline V gene. The CDR3 DNA is TGTGCCAGCAGCAGGGGAAGGGCGATTCAGCCCCAGCATTTT. Protein sequence: CASSRGRAIQPQHF.

V and J are TRBV30 and TRBJ2-1; no firm D call. Germline V gives CDR1 GTSNPN, CDR2 SVGIG (reference sequence). The length of the CDR3 is 13 residues. Trimming pared 4 bases from V and 0 bases from J, leaving 7 bases between. The CDR3: CAWTFSSYNEQFF. In DNA form, the CDR3 reads TGTGCCTGGACCTTTAGCTCCTACAATGAGCAGTTCTTC. Full variable domain (remainder filled in from reference TRBV30 and TRBJ2-1): SQTIHQWPATLVQPVGSPLSLECTVEGTSNPNLYWYRQAAGRGLQLLFYSVGIGQISSEVPQNLSASRPQDRQFILSSKKLLLSDSGFYLCAWTFSSYNEQFFGPGTRLTVL.

Only one count was recorded for this clone. V is TRBV19 and J is TRBJ1-5, with D hard to call. The germline V gene encodes CDR1 LNHDA and CDR2 SQIVND (reference sequence). CDR3 length: 14 residues. The V and J ends lost 1 base and 5 bases respectively, with 9 bases between them. CDR3 in DNA: TGTGCCAGTAGTATAGTGGTGCGGGATCAGCCCCAGCATTTT. Its translation is CASSIVVRDQPQHF.

The chain carries TRBV11-3 and TRBJ2-3; 8 positions agree with TRBD2. The CDR3 is 17 amino acids. Germline V CDR1 and CDR2: SGHNT, YENEEA. The J segment lost 7 bases and the V segment lost 1 base, leaving 13 bases of the junction unmatched. CDR3 protein: CASSLAPGRGVRYTQYF. Written as DNA, the CDR3 is TGTGCCAGCAGCTTAGCACCGGGGCGGGGGGTGAGGTATACGCAGTATTTT. Full variable domain (outside the CDR3, taken from reference TRBV11-3 and TRBJ2-3): EAGVVQSPRYKIIEKKQPVAFWCNPISGHNTLYWYLQNLGQGPELLIRYENEEAVDDSQLPKDRFSAERLKGVDSTLKIQPAELGDSAVYLCASSLAPGRGVRYTQYFGPGTRLTVL.

The chain has TRBV25-1 and TRBJ2-1; weak D call: TRBD2 (6 bases). V was trimmed by 2 bases and J by 1 base, leaving 15 bases between them. The CDR3 runs to 17 residues. CDR1 is MGHDK and CDR2 is SYGVNS in the germline V gene. The CDR3 DNA reads TGTGCCAGCAGTGAAACCGCACGGGCGGGGTCCTACAATGAGCAGTTCTTC. Encoded protein: CASSETARAGSYNEQFF.

The V and J genes are TRBV9 and TRBJ1-3; 8 positions agree with TRBD1. The CDR3 runs to 15 residues. CDR1 is SGDLS, CDR2 YYNGEE, per germline. V was clipped by 3 bases and J by 0 bases; unmatched bases: 2. The CDR3 coding sequence is TGTGCCAGCAGCGACACAGGGGGCTCTGGAAACACCATATATTTT. The encoded protein is CASSDTGGSGNTIYF.

The chain carries TRBV4-3 and TRBJ2-1; 11 bases are a match to TRBD2. The CDR3 loop spans 15 amino acids. Trimming cost V 2 bases and J 3 bases; bases outside gene matches: 0. CDR1 is LGHNA, CDR2 YSLEER, per germline. CDR3 nucleotide sequence: TGCGCCAGCAGCCAACTAGCGGGGGGCTACAATGAGCAGTTCTTC. Protein product: CASSQLAGGYNEQFF.

The V gene is TRBV6-5, the J gene TRBJ1-4; D is unclear. The germline V and J ends were trimmed by 8 bases and 0 bases, with 13 bases remaining between them. CDR3 length: 15 amino acids. The germline CDR1 and CDR2 sequences are MNHEY and SVGAGI. The CDR3 reads CASGLPDATNEKLFF. The CDR3 bases are TGTGCCAGCGGTCTTCCAGATGCAACTAATGAAAAACTGTTTTTT.

The chain uses TRBV4-3 and TRBJ2-1; TRBD1 matches 7 bases. The CDR3 consists of 15 residues. Unmatched junction bases numbered 3, after V lost 1 base and J lost 3 bases. Per the germline V gene, CDR1 is LGHNA and CDR2 is YSLEER. The CDR3 DNA follows: TGCGCCAGCAGCCAAGCGACAGGGCACTACAATGAGCAGTTCTTC. Translation gives CASSQATGHYNEQFF.

This clone was seen a single time. V gene TRBV27 combines with J gene TRBJ2-7; 7 bases fit TRBD1. From germline, CDR1 is MNHEY and CDR2 SMNVEV (reference sequence). Trimming removed 6 bases from V and 5 bases from J; junction bases left unmatched: 10. This CDR3 contains 14 residues. The DNA for the CDR3 is TGTGCCAGCAGACCCGAGGGGGCAACAGACGAGCAGTACTTC. Translating gives CASRPEGATDEQYF.

The chain joins TRBV28 to TRBJ1-2; 7 bases line up with TRBD1. The trim removed 3 bases at V and 8 bases at J, leaving 12 bases unmatched. Germline loops: CDR1 MDHEN, CDR2 SYDVKM. This CDR3 spans 15 amino acids. CDR3 bases: TGTGCCAGCAGTTTCACAGGGGCTGGAATTGGCGGCTACACCTTC. Protein: CASSFTGAGIGGYTF.

The rearrangement uses TRBV30 and TRBJ2-1; unclear D gene. V dropped 2 bases and J dropped 3 bases, with 8 bases sitting between them. The CDR3 spans 13 residues. Per the germline V gene, CDR1 is GTSNPN and CDR2 is SVGIG (reference sequence). The CDR3, as DNA: TGTGCCTGGAGTAGTGACATCTACAATGAGCAGTTCTTC. Protein sequence: CAWSSDIYNEQFF.